What follows are 6 T cell receptor beta chains derived from one specimen sequenced in a study of T cell responses to AZD1222 COVID-19 vaccine. The data were produced by immunoSEQ multiplex PCR, yet TCRdb's version contains in-frame clones alone and is incomplete. There are roughly 100,000 clones in the sample; more than 70% occur only once, and around 9.1% lies in the top ten. The material sequenced was peripheral blood, taken on day 0 of AZD1222 vaccination. The receptors were sampled from an adult in good health.

This clone was observed a few times. V gene TRBV11-3 combines with J gene TRBJ1-1; maybe TRBD1 (5 bases). The V gene lost 5 bases and the J gene lost 4 bases, with 14 bases spanning the gap. The germline CDR1 and CDR2 sequences are SGHNT and YENEEA. The CDR3 runs to 14 residues. In DNA form, the CDR3 reads TGTGCCAGCAGCCTCCAGGGAGTAAGCACTGAAGCTTTCTTT. This gives the protein CASSLQGVSTEAFF.

The chain carries TRBV29-1 and TRBJ2-3; 10 bases fit TRBD2. The germline V gene encodes CDR1 SQVTM and CDR2 ANQGSEA. CDR3 length: 15 residues. The junction had 8 bases not matched to a gene; V was cut back by 6 bases and J by 2 bases. CDR3 coding DNA: TGCAGCGTACAGAGGACTAGCGGCCCCACAGATACGCAGTATTTT. Protein: CSVQRTSGPTDTQYF.

Remarks on this clone: Other nucleotide sequences from this sample produce the same CDR3. The chain links TRBV4-1 to TRBJ2-3; D perhaps matches TRBD2 (5 bases). The CDR3 runs to 15 residues. Germline V gene lookup returns CDR1 MGHRA and CDR2 YSYEKL. V was cut by 6 bases and J by 3 bases, with 16 bases left in between. CDR3 amino acids: CASRSAVPSTDTQYF. DNA for the CDR3: TGCGCCAGCAGGTCAGCGGTTCCTAGTACAGATACGCAGTATTTT.

The rearrangement joins TRBV30 to TRBJ2-5; 7 positions match TRBD2. Losses at the gene ends were 0 bases for V and 5 bases for J; bases not matched to a gene: 15. Germline V CDR1 and CDR2: GTSNPN, SVGIG (reference sequence). CDR3 length equals 17 residues. DNA for the CDR3: TGTGCCTGGAGTGTACTTACTAGCAATTACGGGGGGGAGACCCAGTACTTC. Translated, it gives CAWSVLTSNYGGETQYF.

The V and J genes are TRBV6-2 or TRBV6-3 and TRBJ2-7, with 7 positions matching TRBD2. The CDR3 is 15 amino acids. J gave up 0 bases and V 2 bases, and 4 bases lay outside the gene matches. Germline V CDR1 and CDR2: MNHEY, SVGEGT. The CDR3 nucleotides read TGTGCCAGCAGTTACCTCGCTAGCGGCTCCTACGAGCAGTACTTC. Translated, it gives CASSYLASGSYEQYF.

The J gene is TRBJ2-7, the V gene TRBV6-5, with D perhaps TRBD1 (6 bases). Germline V lookup: CDR1 MNHEY, CDR2 SVGAGI. V lost 6 bases, J lost 6 bases, and 12 bases lay in between. CDR3 length: 12 amino acids. The CDR3 spells CASRILGGEQYF. DNA of the CDR3: TGTGCCAGCAGGATACTAGGGGGCGAGCAGTACTTC.